These 18 T cell receptor beta chains share one sample of origin, sequenced in a study of blood T cell repertoires in COVID-19. Profiled with immunoSEQ multiplex PCR; TCRdb holds only in-frame clones, not every one. The repertoire consists of some 290,000 clones, with approximately 89% occurring once and the leading ten covering approximately 10%. Input material: peripheral blood. The receptors stem from a woman in her thirties with COVID-19, enrolled during active disease.

This chain uses TRBV7-2 with TRBJ2-3; 7 nucleotides match TRBD1. Germline-derived CDR1 and CDR2 are SGHTA and FQGNSA. This CDR3 spans 14 amino acids. V shed 7 bases, J shed 0 bases, and the junction held 4 bases outside the gene matches. The CDR3 protein is CASIRDRSTDTQYF. The CDR3 DNA reads TGTGCCAGCATACGGGACAGAAGCACAGATACGCAGTATTTT.

The rearrangement joins TRBV7-8 to TRBJ2-5; the match to TRBD2 covers 11 bases. The CDR3 length is 16 residues. Trimming took 5 bases from V and 5 from J; bases not matched to a gene: 10. Germline V gene lookup returns CDR1 SGHVS and CDR2 FQNEAQ. CDR3 in amino acids: CASSVETSGVLETQYF. The CDR3, as DNA: TGTGCCAGCAGCGTAGAGACTAGCGGGGTACTGGAGACCCAGTACTTC. Drawing the rest from reference TRBV7-8 and TRBJ2-5, the complete variable domain is GAGVSQSPRYKVAKRGQDVALRCDPISGHVSLFWYQQALGQGPEFLTYFQNEAQLDKSGLPSDRFFAERPEGSVSTLKIQRTQQEDSAVYLCASSVETSGVLETQYFGPGTRLLVL.

The J gene is TRBJ1-1, the V gene TRBV4-2; D not certain. The length of the CDR3 is 14 residues. Germline loops: CDR1 LGHNA, CDR2 YNFKEQ. The germline V and J ends were trimmed by 3 bases and 4 bases, with 12 bases remaining between them. The CDR3 DNA reads TGTGCCAGCAGCCAGGGTCTAGTTGGCACTGAAGCTTTCTTT. Translation gives CASSQGLVGTEAFF.

The V call is TRBV4-2, the J call TRBJ2-3; D might be TRBD2 (5 bases). Per germline, CDR1 LGHNA and CDR2 YNFKEQ. V was trimmed by 0 bases and J by 4 bases, leaving 8 bases between them. The CDR3 extends over 14 amino acids. CDR3 sequence: CASSQDGLADTQYF. CDR3 bases: TGTGCCAGCAGCCAAGATGGACTGGCAGATACGCAGTATTTT.

The J gene is TRBJ2-7, the V gene TRBV5-4; 9 bases map to TRBD1. The V segment lost 3 bases and the J segment 2 bases; nucleotides outside the gene matches: 0. CDR3 length: 13 residues. Germline V gene data show CDR1 as SGHNT and CDR2 as YYREEE (reference sequence). DNA for the CDR3: TGTGCCAGCAGCTGGACAGGGGCCTACGAGCAGTACTTC. Encoded protein: CASSWTGAYEQYF.

V is TRBV6-5 and J is TRBJ2-3, with D uncertain. From germline, CDR1 is MNHEY and CDR2 SVGAGI. The CDR3 extends over 16 amino acids. Trimming removed 1 base at V and 4 bases at J, with 15 bases between. CDR3 loop: CASSYWPRSAPDTQYF. The CDR3 nucleotides read TGTGCCAGCAGTTACTGGCCCAGGTCGGCCCCAGATACGCAGTATTTT.

This clone occurred a few times. V gene TRBV27 combines with J gene TRBJ1-2; D not resolved. Germline-derived CDR1 and CDR2 are MNHEY and SMNVEV (reference sequence). The CDR3 spans 14 residues. V was shortened by 6 bases and J by 4 bases, with 15 bases between the two germline ends. The CDR3: CASSRSMRAYGYTF. CDR3 nucleotide sequence: TGTGCCAGCAGCCGTTCGATGCGAGCCTATGGCTACACCTTC.

The V gene is TRBV6-5, the J gene TRBJ1-2; tentatively, D is TRBD1 (5 bases). CDR1 MNHEY and CDR2 SVGAGI come from the germline V gene. The CDR3 has 14 residues. V shed 7 bases and J shed 7 bases, with 19 bases lying between them. CDR3 region: CASTSDRGWGGYTF. The CDR3, as DNA: TGTGCCAGCACCTCTGATCGGGGGTGGGGTGGCTACACCTTC.

This chain uses TRBV28 with TRBJ2-5, with 9 bases matching TRBD1. The CDR3 has 17 residues. V lost 2 bases, J lost 5 bases, and 12 bases stayed unmatched. Germline CDR1 is MDHEN and CDR2 is SYDVKM. CDR3 amino acids: CASSLTSGDRAGETQYF. CDR3 bases: TGTGCCAGCAGTTTAACCTCCGGGGACAGGGCGGGGGAGACCCAGTACTTC.

V is TRBV7-2 and J is TRBJ2-2, with TRBD2 identical over 9 bases. The CDR3 covers 14 residues. Germline CDR1 and CDR2: SGHTA and FQGNSA. V gave up 4 bases and J gave up 5 bases; unmatched junction bases: 2. Here the CDR3 reads CASSWSGGTGELFF. For the CDR3, the DNA is TGTGCCAGCAGCTGGAGCGGGGGGACCGGGGAGCTGTTTTTT.

The chain employs TRBV29-1 and TRBJ1-1; D unresolved. The CDR3 length is 14 residues. Germline loops: CDR1 SQVTM, CDR2 ANQGSEA. V gave up 6 bases and J gave up 1 base, with 15 bases separating them. Written as DNA, the CDR3 is TGCAGCGTCGGGGAGGGAAGGAGGAACACTGAAGCTTTCTTT. It specifies CSVGEGRRNTEAFF.

This rearrangement joins TRBV14 to TRBJ2-7; a possible D gene is TRBD1 (6 bases). The germline V and J ends were trimmed by 3 bases and 3 bases, with 15 bases remaining between them. Germline V gene lookup returns CDR1 SGHDN and CDR2 FVKESK. The CDR3 contains 15 residues. CDR3 sequence: CASSHLYRALYEQYF. CDR3 coding DNA: TGTGCCAGCAGCCATCTATACAGGGCCCTCTACGAGCAGTACTTC.

The gene calls are TRBV5-1 and TRBJ2-1, with 10 bases lining up with TRBD2. CDR1 is SGHRS and CDR2 is YFSETQ in the germline V gene. The V segment lost 4 bases and the J segment 7 bases; nucleotides outside the gene matches: 11. The CDR3 is made up of 16 amino acids. DNA of the CDR3: TGCGCCAGCAGCCTGGCGGTACTAGCGGGACAAAATGAGCAGTTCTTC. Translating it yields CASSLAVLAGQNEQFF.

This chain links TRBV5-1 with TRBJ1-1; no definite D call. The CDR3 consists of 13 residues. The V end lost 0 bases, the J end lost 6 bases, and 9 bases lay between the germline ends. CDR1 and CDR2 (germline): SGHRS, YFSETQ. The CDR3 region is CASSLVPDSEAFF. DNA for the CDR3: TGCGCCAGCAGCTTGGTCCCGGACTCTGAAGCTTTCTTT.

This chain's CDR3 is CASRSYPGQGYGYTF. For the CDR3, the DNA is TGTGCCAGCAGATCGTACCCGGGACAGGGCTATGGCTACACCTTC. The chain is built from TRBV28 and TRBJ1-2, with 9 bases identical to TRBD1. Per germline, CDR1 MDHEN and CDR2 SYDVKM. CDR3 length: 15 residues. V dropped 6 bases and J dropped 4; count of bases not matched to a gene: 9.

The chain uses TRBV7-8 and TRBJ1-1; perhaps TRBD1 as D (5 bases). The CDR3 length is 14 residues. Germline CDR1 and CDR2: SGHVS and FQNEAQ. Trimming shortened V by 10 bases and J by 4 bases, and 19 bases separated the two germline ends. The CDR3 sequence: CATAPGQGSTEAFF. In DNA, the CDR3 is TGTGCCACGGCCCCGGGCCAGGGAAGCACTGAAGCTTTCTTT.

This clone was observed once. In DNA form, the CDR3 reads TGTGCCAGCAGTCTCAATCTACAGGGGGCGTTTAGTCAGCCCCAGCATTTT. Protein sequence: CASSLNLQGAFSQPQHF. The chain couples TRBV27 to TRBJ1-5; 9 bases are shared with TRBD1. CDR1 MNHEY and CDR2 SMNVEV come from the germline V gene (reference sequence). The length of the CDR3 is 17 residues. V was clipped by 5 bases and J by 6 bases; unmatched bases: 14.

There are a few counts of this clone. This chain joins TRBV19 and TRBJ1-1, with 7 bases aligning to TRBD1. There are 14 residues in the CDR3. From germline, CDR1 is LNHDA and CDR2 SQIVND (reference sequence). V was pared by 5 bases and J by 1 base, with 4 bases of the junction left unmatched. CDR3 loop: CASSYQGGNTEAFF. The CDR3 coding sequence is TGTGCCAGTAGTTACCAGGGGGGGAACACTGAAGCTTTCTTT.